The 14 T cell receptor beta chains given below trace back to one sample, sequenced in a study of blood T cell repertoires in COVID-19. Here immunoSEQ multiplex PCR was the method, and the copy in TCRdb shows in-frame clones only, minus some. The sample carries about 220,000 clones, about four fifths recorded once. Sequencing was done on a sample of peripheral blood. The receptors stem from a woman younger than 45 who had recovered from COVID-19.

J is TRBJ2-5 and V is TRBV5-1; 7 bases fit TRBD1. V was clipped by 1 base and J by 3 bases; unmatched bases: 3. CDR3 length: 14 residues. Germline values: CDR1 SGHRS, CDR2 YFSETQ. CDR3: CASSLFGTEETQYF. The CDR3 DNA is TGCGCCAGCAGCTTGTTTGGGACAGAAGAGACCCAGTACTTC.

This clone was seen ten or more times. J is TRBJ1-5 and V is TRBV29-1; a possible D gene is TRBD1 (5 bases). CDR1 and CDR2 (germline): SQVTM, ANQGSEA. CDR3 size: 14 residues. V lost 4 bases to trimming and J lost 5 bases, with 15 bases between them. CDR3 sequence: CSVVNQGIDQPQHF. DNA of the CDR3: TGCAGCGTTGTTAATCAGGGAATAGATCAGCCCCAGCATTTT.

V is TRBV11-2 and J is TRBJ2-3; D gene uncertain. Deletions cut 3 bases from V and 5 bases from J, with 6 bases between. The CDR3 has 12 amino acids. Per the germline V gene, CDR1 is SGHAT and CDR2 is FQNNGV. CDR3 amino acids: CASSFQLDTQYF. The DNA for the CDR3 is TGTGCCAGCAGCTTTCAATTAGATACGCAGTATTTT.

The V call is TRBV5-1, the J call TRBJ1-6; tentative D call: TRBD1 (5 bases). Per the germline V gene, CDR1 is SGHRS and CDR2 is YFSETQ. CDR3 size: 15 residues. The V end lost 2 bases, the J end lost 9 bases, and 15 bases lay between the germline ends. The DNA for the CDR3 is TGCGCCAGCAGCTTTGGGAGGGGAAAAGCTTCACCCCTCCACTTT. It yields the protein CASSFGRGKASPLHF.

The rearrangement links TRBV11-3 to TRBJ2-3; D ambiguous. Germline V gene sequence: CDR1 SGHNT, CDR2 YENEEA. This CDR3 has 14 residues. Trimming removed 4 bases from V and 4 bases from J, with 12 bases in between. The CDR3 is CASSSEAVSDTQYF. For the CDR3, the DNA is TGTGCCAGCAGCTCTGAGGCCGTCTCAGATACGCAGTATTTT. Full variable domain (remainder filled in from reference TRBV11-3 and TRBJ2-3): EAGVVQSPRYKIIEKKQPVAFWCNPISGHNTLYWYLQNLGQGPELLIRYENEEAVDDSQLPKDRFSAERLKGVDSTLKIQPAELGDSAVYLCASSSEAVSDTQYFGPGTRLTVL.

The V gene is TRBV9, the J gene TRBJ2-6, with TRBD1 matching 10 bases. In germline, CDR1 is SGDLS, CDR2 YYNGEE. This CDR3 comprises 19 residues. Germline trimming cut 4 bases from V and 1 base from J; bases unmatched to any gene: 11. The CDR3 nucleotides are TGTGCCAGCAGCCCCAACCCAAGGACAGGGGGTTCTGGGGCCAACGTCCTGACTTTC. The encoded protein is CASSPNPRTGGSGANVLTF.

The chain is built from TRBV4-2 and TRBJ1-3; D possibly corresponds to TRBD1 (5 bases). Germline loops: CDR1 LGHNA, CDR2 YNFKEQ. Trimming pared 4 bases from V and 2 bases from J, leaving 12 bases between. The CDR3 extends over 15 amino acids. CDR3 residues: CASSLSRAPGNTIYF. In nucleotides, the CDR3 is TGTGCCAGCAGCCTTAGCAGGGCGCCTGGAAACACCATATATTTT.

J is TRBJ2-1 and V is TRBV18; 8 nucleotides line up with TRBD2. V lost 2 bases, J lost 3 bases, and 0 bases stayed unmatched. CDR1 KGHSH and CDR2 LQKENI come from the germline V gene. The CDR3 has 14 residues. CDR3 region: CASSPTSGYNEQFF. CDR3 nucleotides: TGTGCCAGCTCACCAACTAGCGGCTACAATGAGCAGTTCTTC.

The chain's CDR3 is CASSQDDRLAGPTDTQYF. CDR3 nucleotide sequence: TGTGCCAGCAGCCAAGATGATCGGCTAGCGGGGCCCACAGATACGCAGTATTTT. The V call is TRBV4-2, the J call TRBJ2-3; 9 nucleotides line up with TRBD2. Germline V lookup: CDR1 LGHNA, CDR2 YNFKEQ. The length of the CDR3 is 18 residues. With 0 bases clipped from V and 2 bases from J, the junction kept 9 bases outside the gene matches.

The J gene is TRBJ2-7, the V gene TRBV3-1 (or the pseudogene TRBV3-2); 10 bases match TRBD2. The CDR3 sequence is 14 residues long. From germline, CDR1 is LGHDT and CDR2 YNNKEL (reference sequence). The junction had 3 bases not matched to a gene; V was cut back by 5 bases and J by 2 bases. The CDR3 here is CASSELAGPYEQYF. The CDR3 bases are TGTGCCAGCAGCGAACTAGCGGGGCCCTACGAGCAGTACTTC.

This chain connects TRBV3-1 (or the pseudogene TRBV3-2) to TRBJ1-6, with D unclear. This CDR3 is built from 16 residues. CDR1 is LGHDT and CDR2 is YNNKEL in the germline V gene (reference sequence). The V and J ends lost 1 base and 4 bases respectively, with 11 bases between them. CDR3 sequence reads: CASSQGGRSYNSPLHF. As DNA, the CDR3 is TGTGCCAGCAGCCAAGGCGGCAGATCATATAATTCACCCCTCCACTTT.

The chain combines TRBV3-1 (or the pseudogene TRBV3-2) with TRBJ1-1; a weak D match, TRBD1 (5 bases). The CDR3 consists of 16 residues. CDR1 and CDR2 (germline): LGHDT, YNNKEL (reference sequence). Trimming removed 4 bases at V and 0 bases at J, with 15 bases between. The CDR3 DNA sequence: TGTGCCAGCAGCCCAGGAGACAGTTACATGAACACTGAAGCTTTCTTT. It specifies CASSPGDSYMNTEAFF.

The chain carries TRBV5-1 and TRBJ2-7; D perhaps matches TRBD1 (5 bases). The CDR3 loop spans 14 amino acids. Germline V gene lookup returns CDR1 SGHRS and CDR2 YFSETQ. The V and J ends lost 1 base and 4 bases respectively, with 12 bases between them. CDR3 nucleotide sequence: TGCGCCAGCAGCTTGAGGACACTACCTTACGAGCAGTACTTC. Encoded protein: CASSLRTLPYEQYF.

This chain uses TRBV18 with TRBJ1-5, with 10 positions matching TRBD1. This CDR3 contains 16 residues. J was trimmed by 2 bases and V by 4 bases; bases with no gene match: 5. Germline V gives CDR1 KGHSH, CDR2 LQKENI. The CDR3 DNA reads TGTGCCAGCTCACTTGGACAGGGGGTAGGCAATCAGCCCCAGCATTTT. Protein sequence: CASSLGQGVGNQPQHF.